Following are 7 T cell receptor beta chains from one sample sequenced in a study of preoperative IRX-2 immunotherapy in early breast cancer. Sequenced by immunoSEQ multiplex PCR; TCRdb stores in-frame clones only, minus some. The repertoire holds around 95,000 clones, with about nine tenths as singletons. Documented treatment: preoperative locoregional IRX-2 cytokine immunotherapy. The sample consisted of tumor tissue, taken after IRX-2 immunotherapy. The receptors were sampled from a human donor with breast cancer.

Details on this clone: The sample holds other DNA sequences that translate to the same CDR3. The chain couples TRBV5-1 to TRBJ1-5; 7 bases fit TRBD1. The CDR3 has 14 residues. V dropped 2 bases and J dropped 4; count of bases not matched to a gene: 3. Germline values: CDR1 SGHRS, CDR2 YFSETQ. CDR3: CASSFGDSNQPQHF. CDR3 DNA: TGCGCCAGCAGCTTCGGGGACAGTAATCAGCCCCAGCATTTT.

The chain carries TRBV14 and TRBJ1-1; D possibly corresponds to TRBD1 (6 bases). In germline, CDR1 is SGHDN, CDR2 FVKESK. The CDR3 runs to 16 residues. The V and J ends lost 2 bases and 1 base respectively, with 14 bases between them. The DNA of the CDR3 is TGTGCCAGCAGCCAACTAACAGGGAAAGCGAACACTGAAGCTTTCTTT. Translating gives CASSQLTGKANTEAFF.

The chain employs TRBV2 and TRBJ2-7, with 8 bases matching TRBD1. After removal of 3 bases from V and 5 bases from J, the junction contained 6 bases not matched to a gene. Germline CDR1 SNHLY, CDR2 FYNNEI. There are 14 residues in the CDR3. The chain's CDR3 is CASSETQGVDEQYF. Written as DNA, the CDR3 is TGTGCCAGCAGTGAGACACAGGGGGTGGACGAGCAGTACTTC.

The chain couples TRBV6-4 to TRBJ1-5; D is undetermined. The CDR3 runs to 15 residues. Germline V lookup: CDR1 MRHNA, CDR2 SNTAGT. V dropped 5 bases and J dropped 0 bases, with 11 bases sitting between them. In DNA, the CDR3 is TGTGCCAGCAGTTACGTCAGATATAGCAATCAGCCCCAGCATTTT. Residues: CASSYVRYSNQPQHF.

The V and J genes are TRBV1 and TRBJ2-1; the listed D gene, TRBD2, was not tested against the DNA. TRBV1 is a pseudogene. The CDR3 is made up of 16 amino acids. CDR3 bases: TGCGCCAGCAGCCCGACTAGCGGGAGGGGCTACAATGAGCAGTTCTTC. Translating it yields CASSPTSGRGYNEQFF.

The gene calls are TRBV29-1 and TRBJ2-3; 8 nucleotides align to TRBD1. The CDR3 covers 15 residues. The V segment lost 5 bases and the J segment 2 bases; nucleotides outside the gene matches: 9. CDR1 is SQVTM and CDR2 is ANQGSEA in the germline V gene. CDR3 amino acids: CSVLRTGSVTDTQYF. DNA for the CDR3: TGCAGCGTTTTACGGACAGGGTCCGTCACAGATACGCAGTATTTT.

This chain uses TRBV30 with TRBJ2-7; D is tentatively TRBD1 or TRBD2 (5 bases each). The CDR3 totals 14 residues. Deletions cut 7 bases from V and 2 bases from J, with 18 bases between. The germline CDR1 and CDR2 sequences are GTSNPN and SVGIG (reference sequence). CDR3 sequence: CASRSPGPTYEQYF. CDR3 nucleotides: TGTGCCTCGAGAAGTCCGGGACCCACCTACGAGCAGTACTTC.